Listed here are 19 T cell receptor beta chains from one sample, sequenced in a study of cytomegalovirus exposure and HLA in healthy donors. PCR was performed using 60 Vbeta and 13 Jbeta primers. Generated by immunoSEQ multiplex PCR, the TCRdb table keeps only in-frame clones and is missing some. This sample's clone table lists 100,000 to 150,000 clones. Sequenced material: PBMCs. These receptors all stem from a man aged 35 to 55 in good health and CMV-seronegative.

A word on this clone: It is likely a read error, because the conserved phenylalanine at the end of the CDR3 is missing. V is TRBV6-6 and J is TRBJ1-4; no clear D gene. CDR1 is MNHNY, CDR2 SVGAGI, per germline (reference sequence). Between the trimmed V and J ends, which lost 4 bases and 0 bases, there was a span of 12 bases. This CDR3 comprises 16 residues. This chain's CDR3 is CASSFRPWTTNEKLFL. CDR3 DNA: TGTGCCAGCAGTTTCCGGCCATGGACAACTAATGAAAAACTGTTTCTT.

The chain combines TRBV19 with TRBJ1-3; D unresolved. With 3 bases removed from V and 0 bases from J, the gap between germline ends came to 12 bases. Germline CDR1 LNHDA, CDR2 SQIVND (reference sequence). This CDR3 contains 16 residues. The CDR3 sequence is CASSMGRSYSGNTIYF. DNA of the CDR3: TGTGCCAGTAGTATGGGCAGATCCTACTCTGGAAACACCATATATTTT.

V gene TRBV11-2 combines with J gene TRBJ1-2; 10 nucleotides line up with TRBD1. Germline lookup yields CDR1 SGHAT and CDR2 FQNNGV. CDR3 length: 14 residues. The V gene end was trimmed by 8 bases and the J gene end by 3 bases; junction bases not matched to a gene: 6. The chain's CDR3 is CASSGTGDYYGYTF. The CDR3 DNA sequence: TGTGCCAGCTCCGGGACAGGGGATTACTATGGCTACACCTTC.

The chain combines TRBV6-1 with TRBJ2-1; 10 bases map to TRBD2. The V gene end was trimmed by 4 bases and the J gene end by 4 bases; junction bases not matched to a gene: 7. The V gene's germline CDR1 is MNHNS and CDR2 SASEGT. The CDR3 runs 16 residues. CDR3: CASSVDSGRTYNEQFF. The CDR3 region has the DNA TGTGCCAGCAGTGTAGATAGCGGGAGGACTTACAATGAGCAGTTCTTC.

V is TRBV19 and J is TRBJ2-1, with 14 bases that match TRBD2. V was clipped by 0 bases and J by 10 bases; unmatched bases: 5. The CDR3 spans 16 residues. CDR1 is LNHDA and CDR2 is SQIVND in the germline V gene (reference sequence). The CDR3 nucleotides are TGTGCCAGTAGTATAGAGGGACTAGCGGGAGATGGGGAGCAGTTCTTC. Its protein product is CASSIEGLAGDGEQFF.

CDR3 nucleotide sequence: TGTGCCTGGAGTGACGTCGGGAAGAACACCGGGGAGCTGTTTTTT. It encodes CAWSDVGKNTGELFF. The rearrangement links TRBV30 to TRBJ2-2; TRBD2 might be the D (5 bases). Germline V lookup: CDR1 GTSNPN, CDR2 SVGIG (reference sequence). This CDR3 is built from 15 residues. The ends were cut back, 1 base at V and 1 base at J, with 10 bases in the middle.

The chain uses TRBV7-9 and TRBJ1-2, with D possibly matching TRBD1 (5 bases). Deletions cut 6 bases from V and 4 bases from J, with 12 bases between. The CDR3 totals 13 residues. Germline lookup yields CDR1 SEHNR and CDR2 FQNEAQ (reference sequence). Here the CDR3 DNA reads TGTGCCAGCAGGACGGACACAACCTATGGCTACACCTTC. Residues: CASRTDTTYGYTF.

The chain couples TRBV5-4 to TRBJ1-1; D is undetermined. Trimming left V 0 bases short and J 1 base short, with 4 bases between. In germline, CDR1 is SGHNT, CDR2 YYREEE (reference sequence). There are 13 residues in the CDR3. CDR3 residues: CASSLGRNTEAFF. DNA for the CDR3: TGTGCCAGCAGCTTGGGCAGGAACACTGAAGCTTTCTTT.

V usage is TRBV7-8 and J usage is TRBJ2-7, with 7 nucleotides matching TRBD2. Per germline, CDR1 SGHVS and CDR2 FQNEAQ. Trimming at V came to 0 bases and at J to 5 bases, leaving 13 bases not matched to a gene. The CDR3 covers 17 residues. CDR3 sequence reads: CASSLAWLAESRNEQYF. In DNA, the CDR3 is TGTGCCAGCAGCTTAGCGTGGCTAGCGGAGTCCAGAAACGAGCAGTACTTC.

The rearrangement joins TRBV5-1 to TRBJ2-7; D possibly corresponds to TRBD2 (6 bases). Germline V gives CDR1 SGHRS, CDR2 YFSETQ. Trimming stripped 4 bases from V and 5 bases from J, with 10 bases between. The CDR3 spans 12 residues. CDR3 in DNA: TGCGCCAGCAGCCCCGGGAGCCACGAGCAGTACTTC. Its protein product is CASSPGSHEQYF.

The chain employs TRBV6-6 and TRBJ1-5, with TRBD1 matching 9 bases. The CDR3 runs to 15 residues. CDR1 and CDR2 (germline): MNHNY, SVGAGI (reference sequence). After removal of 6 bases from V and 2 bases from J, the junction contained 5 bases not matched to a gene. In nucleotides, the CDR3 is TGTGCCAGCAGGTCACAGGGGGCGGGCAATCAGCCCCAGCATTTT. Protein product: CASRSQGAGNQPQHF.

This chain connects TRBV30 to TRBJ2-5; 7 bases align to TRBD1. Germline assignment: CDR1 GTSNPN and CDR2 SVGIG (reference sequence). The CDR3 totals 15 residues. V shed 4 bases and J 5 bases; nucleotides not matched to a gene: 13. CDR3 bases: TGTGCCTGGAATCGTAGGGCAGGGGGTAAGGAGACCCAGTACTTC. Protein sequence: CAWNRRAGGKETQYF.

As for this clone: At one end the junction does not follow the germline gene, possibly because of a read error. This chain connects TRBV7-7 to TRBJ2-5; 9 bases align to TRBD1. The CDR3 has 15 amino acids. Per germline, CDR1 SSHAT and CDR2 FNYEAQ (reference sequence). CDR3 in amino acids: CASSLSGTGKETQYF. For the CDR3, the DNA is TGTGCTAGCAGCTTATCGGGGACAGGGAAGGAGACCCAGTACTTC.

The V call is TRBV11-3, the J call TRBJ1-1; possibly TRBD1 for D (5 bases). Germline V lookup: CDR1 SGHNT, CDR2 YENEEA. The CDR3 covers 15 residues. The V and J ends lost 9 bases and 0 bases respectively, with 17 bases between them. The DNA for the CDR3 is TGTGCCAGTGATTTTGGGGGGGGAATGAACACTGAAGCTTTCTTT. Translating gives CASDFGGGMNTEAFF.

The gene calls are TRBV5-1 and TRBJ2-2, with D unclear. Germline loops: CDR1 SGHRS, CDR2 YFSETQ. This CDR3 is 17 amino acids long. Trimming shortened V by 1 base and J by 8 bases, and 21 bases separated the two germline ends. The CDR3 region is CASSLFPGEAYLGELFF. DNA for the CDR3: TGCGCCAGCAGCTTGTTCCCCGGCGAGGCGTACTTAGGGGAGCTGTTTTTT.

The chain uses TRBV7-8 and TRBJ1-5; 8 bases are a match to TRBD1. The CDR3 sequence is 18 residues long. V shed 1 base, J shed 7 bases, and the junction held 15 bases outside the gene matches. Germline assignment: CDR1 SGHVS and CDR2 FQNEAQ. DNA of the CDR3: TGTGCCAGCAGCTTAGGAAAAGCGTCAGGGGGCGCAAGGCAGCCCCAGCATTTT. It encodes CASSLGKASGGARQPQHF. The full variable domain, in which reference TRBV7-8 and TRBJ1-5 provide the parts outside the CDR3, is GAGVSQSPRYKVAKRGQDVALRCDPISGHVSLFWYQQALGQGPEFLTYFQNEAQLDKSGLPSDRFFAERPEGSVSTLKIQRTQQEDSAVYLCASSLGKASGGARQPQHFGDGTRLSIL.

This chain joins TRBV11-3 and TRBJ1-2; D might be TRBD1 (6 bases). V was pared by 5 bases and J by 5 bases, with 15 bases between. There are 14 residues in the CDR3. Germline CDR1 SGHNT, CDR2 YENEEA. The CDR3 region has the DNA TGTGCCAGCAGCCTCCACGGGGGGCGATATGGCTACACCTTC. This translates into CASSLHGGRYGYTF. Based on the CDR3 plus reference TRBV11-3 and TRBJ1-2, the full variable domain is EAGVVQSPRYKIIEKKQPVAFWCNPISGHNTLYWYLQNLGQGPELLIRYENEEAVDDSQLPKDRFSAERLKGVDSTLKIQPAELGDSAVYLCASSLHGGRYGYTFGSGTRLTVV.

The rearrangement uses TRBV6-5 and TRBJ1-1, with 10 bases identical to TRBD1. Germline trimming cut 4 bases from V and 6 bases from J; bases unmatched to any gene: 5. The CDR3 is made up of 14 amino acids. Germline V gives CDR1 MNHEY, CDR2 SVGAGI. The CDR3 DNA follows: TGTGCCAGCAGTTTGGGGACAGGGGCTTCTGAAGCTTTCTTT. This gives the protein CASSLGTGASEAFF.

V gene TRBV30 combines with J gene TRBJ2-7, with 7 bases aligning to TRBD1. Germline V gives CDR1 GTSNPN, CDR2 SVGIG (reference sequence). With V trimmed by 1 base and J by 2 bases, 5 bases remained unmatched. The CDR3 has 14 residues. The CDR3 region is CAWSEGDSTYEQYF. CDR3 DNA: TGTGCCTGGAGTGAAGGGGACAGTACCTACGAGCAGTACTTC.